This T cell receptor beta chain was sequenced during a study of technical replicates of blood from a handful of donors. The germline V gene encodes CDR1 SEHNR and CDR2 FQNEAQ (reference sequence). V lost 3 bases to trimming and J lost 6 bases, with 14 bases between them. CDR3 size: 14 residues. The protocol was immunoSEQ multiplex PCR, while the TCRdb copy is restricted to in-frame clones and leaves out a portion. Altogether tens of thousands of clones are present, about 81% being singletons, with the ten largest covering roughly 4%. The receptor comes from a human donor in good health. Some clones in this sample may be carry-over from other donors' samples. This chain links TRBV7-9 with TRBJ1-2; tentative D call: TRBD1 (5 bases). The sequenced sample consisted of PBMCs. CDR3 sequence (DNA): TGTGCCAGCAGCTTTGGTCGGCAGGGTCATGGCTACACCTTC. Translating gives CASSFGRQGHGYTF.